A single sample gave rise to the 14 T cell receptor beta chains below, sequenced in a study of tissue T cells after allogeneic stem cell transplantation. Using immunoSEQ multiplex PCR, the repertoire was profiled, and TCRdb retains in-frame clones only, with some absent. In the table there are about 48,000 clones, roughly 73% of which are singletons. The specimen was sorted cells pooled from one or two spleens. Receptor source: a pool of C57BL/6 mice in good health.

As regards this clone: The gene symbols are mouse symbols. Coverage ceases 1 residue before the CDR3 finishes, and the germline J gene fills in the end. This rearrangement joins TRBV12-2 to TRBJ1-1, with 10 bases fitting TRBD1. The V gene end was trimmed by 4 bases and the J gene end by 6 bases; junction bases not matched to a gene: 7. Germline V gene sequence: CDR1 SGHLS, CDR2 HYDKME. The CDR3 loop spans 14 amino acids. The CDR3 spells CASSPGTGVAEVFF. Partial CDR3 DNA: TGTGCCAGCTCCCCCGGGACAGGGGTGGCAGAAGTCTTC.

This clone was counted only a few times. Mouse gene names apply. The CDR3 goes on 1 residue after the read ends, and that part is filled in from the germline J gene. The chain couples TRBV13-2 to TRBJ2-7; 12 bases align to TRBD1. This CDR3 spans 14 amino acids. Germline-derived CDR1 and CDR2 are NNHNN and SYGAGS (reference sequence). The ends lost 3 bases at V and 7 bases at J; junction bases unmatched: 5. The part of the CDR3 DNA that was read is TGTGCCAGCGGTGTCCGGGACAGGGGGCTCGAACAGTAC. Residues: CASGVRDRGLEQY. From start to end, the CDR3 is CASGVRDRGLEQYF.

As for this clone: The gene names given are mouse names. The read stops 1 residue short of the end of the CDR3; the missing end is completed from the germline J gene. The chain carries TRBV13-2 and TRBJ2-2; 9 bases fit TRBD1. Unmatched junction bases numbered 4, after V lost 5 bases and J lost 5 bases. The CDR3 sequence is 14 residues long. Germline V CDR1 and CDR2: NNHNN, SYGAGS (reference sequence). CDR3 DNA, as far as it was read: TGTGCCAGCGGACAACAGGGGGCTACCGGGCAGCTCTAC. Residues: CASGQQGATGQLY. The complete CDR3 sequence is CASGQQGATGQLYF.

Regarding this clone: These gene names are mouse names. Read coverage stops 1 residue before the CDR3 terminus; the germline J gene supplies the remainder. The rearrangement uses TRBV26 and TRBJ2-2; no definite D call. CDR1 is KGHPV, CDR2 FQNQEV, per germline (reference sequence). V lost 2 bases and J 3 bases, leaving 4 bases between the germline ends. This CDR3 comprises 13 residues. The sequenced CDR3 bases are TGTGCCAGCAGTCTGAGGGACACCGGGCAGCTCTAC. Its protein product is CASSLRDTGQLY. The entire CDR3 is CASSLRDTGQLYF.

Note on this clone: Here the gene names and germline are mouse. The CDR3 is CASSQAGKRGEVFF. The sequenced CDR3 bases are TGTGCCAGCAGCCAAGCTGGCAAACGAGGAGAAGTCTTC. This chain connects TRBV5 to TRBJ1-1, with unresolved D. The read ends 1 residue before the CDR3 terminus; that terminus is restored from the germline J gene. The CDR3 has 14 residues. The germline gives CDR1 LGHNA, CDR2 YNLKQL (reference sequence). The V gene lost 1 base and the J gene lost 7 bases, with 13 bases spanning the gap.

As regards this clone: The genes are named according to mouse. The read gets to within 1 residue of the CDR3 end, and the germline J gene fills in the rest. V usage is TRBV2 and J usage is TRBJ2-4; TRBD1 might be the D (5 bases). The V gene's germline CDR1 is LGHNA and CDR2 YSYQKL. The CDR3 totals 15 residues. V gave up 1 base and J gave up 1 base, with 9 bases separating them. The CDR3 sequence is CASSQAGRGQNTLYF. Partial CDR3 DNA: TGTGCCAGCAGCCAAGCAGGGAGGGGTCAAAACACCTTGTAC.

Comments on this clone: Gene names follow the mouse nomenclature. The DNA ends 1 residue before the CDR3 does, and the rest of the CDR3 is filled in from the germline J gene. The genes are TRBV19 and TRBJ2-5; D ambiguous. Trimming pared 2 bases from V and 0 bases from J, leaving 7 bases between. The CDR3 has 14 residues. Per the germline V gene, CDR1 is FNHDT and CDR2 is SITEND (reference sequence). CDR3 DNA, as far as it was read: TGTGCCAGCAGTATCACCGTTAACCAAGACACCCAGTAC. Its protein product is CASSITVNQDTQY. The entire CDR3 protein reads CASSITVNQDTQYF.

This clone was detected only once. Gene labels here are mouse ones. The sequence runs out 1 residue before the end of the CDR3; the remainder is reconstructed from the germline J gene. The V gene is TRBV2, the J gene TRBJ2-1, with TRBD1 matching 8 bases. V dropped 3 bases and J dropped 3; count of bases not matched to a gene: 7. The germline V gene has CDR1 LGHNA and CDR2 YSYQKL. The length of the CDR3 is 16 residues. The CDR3 here is CASSQPAGGPYAEQFF. CDR3 DNA (partial): TGTGCCAGCAGCCAGCCTGCAGGGGGCCCCTATGCTGAGCAGTTC.

Notes on this clone: The gene names given are mouse names. The read is 1 residue too short to cover the CDR3 end, so that end is filled in from the germline J gene. The chain links TRBV19 to TRBJ2-4, with TRBD2 identical over 8 bases. Germline trimming cut 2 bases from V and 2 bases from J; bases unmatched to any gene: 7. The CDR3 has 16 amino acids. Germline CDR1 and CDR2: FNHDT and SITEND (reference sequence). CDR3: CASSIWGGRAQNTLYF. The DNA read from the CDR3 is TGTGCCAGCAGTATTTGGGGGGGGCGAGCTCAAAACACCTTGTAC.

About this clone itself: Mouse gene names apply. Sequencing ends 1 residue short of the CDR3 end; the germline J gene provides the rest. The genes are TRBV15 and TRBJ2-5; D unresolved. Germline V gives CDR1 SGHND, CDR2 FRSKSL. With 0 bases removed from V and 1 base from J, the gap between germline ends came to 2 bases. The CDR3 extends over 13 amino acids. The DNA read from the CDR3 is TGTGCCAGCAGTTTAGCCGACCAAGACACCCAGTAC. It encodes CASSLADQDTQY. The whole CDR3 protein reads CASSLADQDTQYF.

A note on this clone: The listed genes are named as in mouse. The sequence runs out 1 residue before the end of the CDR3; the remainder is reconstructed from the germline J gene. The chain carries TRBV24 and TRBJ2-5, with D possibly TRBD1 on 6 matching bases. Trimming stripped 3 bases from V and 2 bases from J, with 9 bases between. In germline, CDR1 is KGHTA, CDR2 FRNEEI. The CDR3 has 14 amino acids. The CDR3 sequence: CASSLQDSQDTQYF. The sequenced CDR3 bases are TGTGCCAGCAGTCTACAGGACAGCCAAGACACCCAGTAC.

Points on this clone: The gene names given are mouse names. The sequence runs out 1 residue before the end of the CDR3; the remainder is reconstructed from the germline J gene. The rearrangement links TRBV26 to TRBJ2-5; D is possibly TRBD1 (6 bases). Germline assignment: CDR1 KGHPV and CDR2 FQNQEV (reference sequence). Trimming pared 5 bases from V and 1 base from J, leaving 7 bases between. The CDR3 loop spans 13 amino acids. The CDR3 sequence is CASSSGDQDTQYF. The CDR3 DNA, read in part, is TGTGCCAGCAGTTCAGGGGACCAAGACACCCAGTAC.

Comments on this clone: Here the gene names and germline are mouse. From the germline J gene comes the end of the CDR3, since the read stops 1 residue before it. The V call is TRBV15, the J call TRBJ2-2; maybe TRBD1 (6 bases). The V and J ends lost 2 bases and 5 bases respectively, with 6 bases between them. This CDR3 has 13 residues. Germline CDR1 SGHND, CDR2 FRSKSL. The part of the CDR3 DNA that was read is TGTGCCAGCAGTTTAACAGGGACCGGGCAGCTCTAC. It codes for CASSLTGTGQLY. The whole CDR3 is CASSLTGTGQLYF.

This clone occurred once. Gene names denote mouse genes. Coverage ceases 1 residue before the CDR3 finishes, and the germline J gene fills in the end. J is TRBJ2-1 and V is TRBV17; TRBD2 matches at 11 bases. The CDR3 length is 15 residues. Germline CDR1 is MNHDT and CDR2 is YYDKIL. V shed 5 bases and J 5 bases; nucleotides not matched to a gene: 5. The CDR3 loop is CASSAGTGGHAEQFF. Partial CDR3 DNA: TGTGCTAGCAGTGCCGGGACTGGGGGCCATGCTGAGCAGTTC. Full variable domain (rest looked up from reference TRBV17 and TRBJ2-1): DTTVKQNPRYKLARVGKPVNLICSQTMNHDTMYWYQKKPNQAPKLLLFYYDKILNREADTFEKFQSSRPNNSFCSLYIGSAGLEYSAMYLCASSAGTGGHAEQFFGPGTRLTVL.